Below are 18 T cell receptor beta chains sequenced from a single sample in a study of blood T cell repertoires in COVID-19. TCRdb's copy holds only in-frame clones and misses some; the assay was immunoSEQ multiplex PCR. The sample carries under 150,000 clones, approximately 85% recorded once. Sequenced input: peripheral blood. The source of these receptors is a man between 35 and 55 years old with acute or convalescent COVID-19.

The chain couples TRBV3-1 (or the pseudogene TRBV3-2) to TRBJ2-3; a weak D match, TRBD1 (6 bases). The CDR3 runs to 13 residues. CDR1 and CDR2 from the germline V gene are LGHDT and YNNKEL (reference sequence). Trimming took 0 bases from V and 9 from J, leaving 10 bases between them. CDR3: CASSQDRGKTQYF. The DNA of the CDR3 is TGTGCCAGCAGCCAAGACAGGGGAAAGACGCAGTATTTT.

The chain is built from TRBV27 and TRBJ2-3; 8 bases line up with TRBD2. The germline V gene has CDR1 MNHEY and CDR2 SMNVEV (reference sequence). The ends lost 4 bases at V and 2 bases at J; junction bases unmatched: 8. This CDR3 is 16 amino acids long. The CDR3 bases are TGTGCCAGCAGTTCCCTCGGCGGGGGGTACACAGATACGCAGTATTTT. Translating it yields CASSSLGGGYTDTQYF.

The chain is built from TRBV7-8 and TRBJ2-1; D not certain. Germline CDR1 SGHVS, CDR2 FQNEAQ. The CDR3 is 12 amino acids. The V end was cut by 5 bases, the J end by 8 bases, with 10 bases between. Here the CDR3 DNA reads TGTGCCAGCAGCCTATCCCTCCATGAGCAGTTCTTC. Amino acid sequence: CASSLSLHEQFF.

The V call is TRBV10-3, the J call TRBJ2-1; 7 nucleotides line up with TRBD2. Germline lookup yields CDR1 ENHRY and CDR2 SYGVKD. The CDR3 has 16 residues. V was pared by 7 bases and J by 0 bases, with 9 bases of the junction left unmatched. The CDR3 region has the DNA TGTGCCATCAACGGCGGGACTACCGGCTCCTACAATGAGCAGTTCTTC. Encoded protein: CAINGGTTGSYNEQFF.

This chain uses TRBV6-5 with TRBJ1-2; D remains ambiguous. Trimming took 4 bases from V and 3 from J, leaving 12 bases between them. CDR1 and CDR2 (germline): MNHEY, SVGAGI. The CDR3 spans 14 residues. The CDR3 DNA follows: TGTGCCAGCAGTTCATTATTAGAGGACTATGGCTACACCTTC. Its protein is CASSSLLEDYGYTF.

The chain combines TRBV24-1 with TRBJ2-2; D unresolved. Germline CDR1 reads KGHDR; CDR2 reads SFDVKD. The CDR3 consists of 13 residues. V was shortened by 5 bases and J by 3 bases, with 6 bases between the two germline ends. The DNA of the CDR3 is TGTGCCACCAGTGTCGGGTACACCGGGGAGCTGTTTTTT. Translating it yields CATSVGYTGELFF.

This rearrangement joins TRBV7-9 to TRBJ2-7; maybe TRBD2 (7 bases). From germline, CDR1 is SEHNR and CDR2 FQNEAQ (reference sequence). This CDR3 contains 15 residues. V lost 5 bases to trimming and J lost 4 bases, with 18 bases between them. CDR3 DNA: TGTGCCAGCAGCCAAAGGGGGGGACTTGCGTACGAGCAGTACTTC. Its protein product is CASSQRGGLAYEQYF.

J is TRBJ1-2 and V is TRBV2; 8 bases are shared with TRBD1. The CDR3 consists of 15 residues. Looked up from germline, CDR1 is SNHLY and CDR2 is FYNNEI. V lost 9 bases and J lost 4; bases outside the gene matches: 13. CDR3 region: CARTATTGAVYGYTF. In nucleotides, the CDR3 is TGTGCCAGGACTGCCACGACAGGGGCGGTCTATGGCTACACCTTC.

This rearrangement joins TRBV12-3 or TRBV12-4 to TRBJ2-3; D possibly corresponds to TRBD2 (5 bases). The V end was cut by 7 bases, the J end by 4 bases, with 9 bases between. The CDR3 consists of 12 residues. The CDR3 nucleotides are TGTGCCAGCACGGGGAATTCAGATACGCAGTATTTT. This gives the protein CASTGNSDTQYF.

The chain couples TRBV5-4 to TRBJ1-1; 11 nucleotides line up with TRBD1. The germline gives CDR1 SGHNT, CDR2 YYREEE (reference sequence). V lost 6 bases, J lost 5 bases, and 12 bases stayed unmatched. This CDR3 has 16 residues. The CDR3 DNA sequence: TGTGCCAGCACCCCTAGGGGGGGGACAGGGGGGACTGAAGCTTTCTTT. It yields the protein CASTPRGGTGGTEAFF.

CDR3 sequence (DNA): TGTGCCATCAGCTCTGGACTAGCGGGGGGAAATGAGCAGTTCTTC. It translates to CAISSGLAGGNEQFF. The chain is built from TRBV10-3 and TRBJ2-1, with 14 bases lining up with TRBD2. With 6 bases clipped from V and 7 bases from J, the junction kept 5 bases outside the gene matches. The CDR3 consists of 15 residues. Germline CDR1 is ENHRY and CDR2 is SYGVKD.

CDR3 sequence: CASSRLHTEAFF. The CDR3 coding sequence is TGTGCCAGCAGTAGACTGCACACTGAAGCTTTCTTT. This chain uses TRBV6-2 or TRBV6-3 with TRBJ1-1; D uncertain. Germline CDR1 and CDR2: MNHEY and SVGEGT. V lost 5 bases and J lost 3, with 7 bases in between. The CDR3 spans 12 residues.

The gene calls are TRBV6-5 and TRBJ1-1; possibly TRBD1 for D (5 bases). The germline V gene has CDR1 MNHEY and CDR2 SVGAGI. CDR3 length equals 14 residues. The ends were cut back, 4 bases at V and 0 bases at J, with 9 bases in the middle. The CDR3 DNA sequence: TGTGCCAGCAGTTTGACAGCCTTGAACACTGAAGCTTTCTTT. Translation: CASSLTALNTEAFF.

This chain's CDR3 is CASSIKGHHTDTQYF. CDR3 nucleotide sequence: TGTGCCAGTAGTATCAAGGGACATCACACAGATACGCAGTATTTT. This rearrangement joins TRBV19 to TRBJ2-3; D may be TRBD1 (6 bases). The CDR3 covers 15 residues. Trimming took off 3 bases at V and 2 bases at J, with 12 bases between the two ends. CDR1 is LNHDA and CDR2 is SQIVND in the germline V gene (reference sequence).

This chain links TRBV20-1 with TRBJ2-5, with TRBD1 identical over 8 bases. V trimming: 3 bases; J trimming: 3 bases; junction bases outside the gene matches: 6. Germline assignment: CDR1 DFQATT and CDR2 SNEGSKA (reference sequence). The CDR3 sequence is 14 residues long. The CDR3 protein is CSASIRGQEETQYF. CDR3 DNA sequence: TGCAGTGCTAGTATTAGGGGACAGGAAGAGACCCAGTACTTC.

V gene TRBV12-3 or TRBV12-4 combines with J gene TRBJ1-2; D not certain. V lost 5 bases to trimming and J lost 8 bases, with 15 bases between them. The CDR3 has 13 residues. The CDR3 sequence: CASSPLLVQGYTF. CDR3 DNA sequence: TGTGCCAGCAGTCCGCTCTTGGTGCAGGGCTACACCTTC.

The V gene is TRBV30, the J gene TRBJ1-1; 7 bases are a match to TRBD1. V was clipped by 1 base and J by 0 bases; unmatched bases: 17. Germline assignment: CDR1 GTSNPN and CDR2 SVGIG (reference sequence). The CDR3 totals 19 residues. The CDR3 region is CAWSAGIYQRQGLNTEAFF. CDR3 nucleotide sequence: TGTGCCTGGAGTGCCGGAATTTATCAAAGACAGGGTTTGAACACTGAAGCTTTCTTT. Full variable domain (outside the CDR3, taken from reference TRBV30 and TRBJ1-1): SQTIHQWPATLVQPVGSPLSLECTVEGTSNPNLYWYRQAAGRGLQLLFYSVGIGQISSEVPQNLSASRPQDRQFILSSKKLLLSDSGFYLCAWSAGIYQRQGLNTEAFFGQGTRLTVV.

This chain connects TRBV7-9 to TRBJ1-2; no clear D gene. Trimming left V 0 bases short and J 5 bases short, with 4 bases between. The CDR3 runs 12 residues. Germline-derived CDR1 and CDR2 are SEHNR and FQNEAQ (reference sequence). The CDR3 DNA reads TGTGCCAGCAGCTTAGCGCGGTATGGCTACACCTTC. As protein: CASSLARYGYTF.